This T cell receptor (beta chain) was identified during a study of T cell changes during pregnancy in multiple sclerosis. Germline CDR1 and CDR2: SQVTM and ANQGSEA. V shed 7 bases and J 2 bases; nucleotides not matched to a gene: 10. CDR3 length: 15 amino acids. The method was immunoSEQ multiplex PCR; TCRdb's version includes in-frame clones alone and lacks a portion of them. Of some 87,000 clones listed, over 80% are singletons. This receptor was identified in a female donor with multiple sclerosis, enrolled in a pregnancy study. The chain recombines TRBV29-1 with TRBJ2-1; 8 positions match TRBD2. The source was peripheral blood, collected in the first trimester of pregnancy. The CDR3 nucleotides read TGCAGCGGACAAGGCCGGGAGGGCCCCTACAATGAGCAGTTCTTC. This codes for CSGQGREGPYNEQFF.